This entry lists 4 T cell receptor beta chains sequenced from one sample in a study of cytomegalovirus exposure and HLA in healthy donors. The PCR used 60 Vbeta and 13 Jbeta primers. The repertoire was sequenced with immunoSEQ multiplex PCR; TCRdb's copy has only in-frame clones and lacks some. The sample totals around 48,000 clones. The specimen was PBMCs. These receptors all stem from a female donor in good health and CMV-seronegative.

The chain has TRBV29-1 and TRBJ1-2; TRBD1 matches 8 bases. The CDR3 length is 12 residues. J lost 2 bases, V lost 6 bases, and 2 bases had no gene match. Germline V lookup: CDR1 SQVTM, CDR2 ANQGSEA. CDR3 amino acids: CSVGQANYGYTF. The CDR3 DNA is TGCAGCGTGGGACAGGCCAACTATGGCTACACCTTC.

As DNA, the CDR3 is TGCGCCAGCAGTTGGGACACCGAGGGCTATGGCTACACCTTC. It specifies CASSWDTEGYGYTF. V is TRBV10-2 and J is TRBJ1-2; D might be TRBD1 (6 bases). The V end was cut by 5 bases, the J end by 4 bases, with 14 bases between. The CDR3 is made up of 14 amino acids. Per germline, CDR1 WSHSY and CDR2 SAAADI.

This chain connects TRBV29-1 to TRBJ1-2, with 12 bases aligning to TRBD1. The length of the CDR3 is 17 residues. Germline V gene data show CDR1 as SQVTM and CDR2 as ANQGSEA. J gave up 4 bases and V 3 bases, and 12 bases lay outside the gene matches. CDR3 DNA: TGCAGCGTTGATCAACGTCCCGGGACAGGGGGCAGCTATGGCTACACCTTC. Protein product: CSVDQRPGTGGSYGYTF.

In DNA form, the CDR3 reads TGTGCCAGCAGTTACCTGAGGACAGGAGCTAACTATGGCTACACCTTC. Translating it yields CASSYLRTGANYGYTF. The chain recombines TRBV6-5 with TRBJ1-2; the match to TRBD1 covers 7 bases. CDR3 length: 16 residues. In germline, CDR1 is MNHEY, CDR2 SVGAGI. Unmatched junction bases numbered 6, after V lost 2 bases and J lost 0 bases.